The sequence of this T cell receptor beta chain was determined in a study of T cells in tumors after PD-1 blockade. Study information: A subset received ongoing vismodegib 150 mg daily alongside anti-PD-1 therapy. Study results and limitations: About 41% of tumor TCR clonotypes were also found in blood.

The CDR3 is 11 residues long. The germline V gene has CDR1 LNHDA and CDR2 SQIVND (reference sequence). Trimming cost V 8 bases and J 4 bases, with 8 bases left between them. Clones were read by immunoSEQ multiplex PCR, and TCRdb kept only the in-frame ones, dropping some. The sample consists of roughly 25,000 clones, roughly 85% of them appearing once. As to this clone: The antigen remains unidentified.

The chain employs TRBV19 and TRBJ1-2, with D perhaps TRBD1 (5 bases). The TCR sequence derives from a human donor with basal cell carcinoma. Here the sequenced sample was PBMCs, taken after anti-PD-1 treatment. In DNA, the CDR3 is TGTGCCAGTCGGGGGTTCTATGGCTACACCTTC. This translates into CASRGFYGYTF.